These 25 T cell receptor beta chains came from one sample sequenced in a study of CDR3 diversity in severe acne (dated by TCRdb to between 2018 and 2020). Library method: PCR. Reads for this sample came from an Illumina HiSeq 2000. The public sequencing data were trimmed at Q25 with fastp and processed into clonotypes with MiXCR by TCRdb, which kept only in-frame beta chains. CDR3 protein duplicates are merged, each entry listing the most common genes and DNA. This sample lists some 85,000 distinct CDR3 sequences; less than 65% were detected once. The ten largest clones capture roughly 11% of the sample. Sequenced sample: blood. All receptors derive from a male donor with severe acne vulgaris.

The rearrangement joins TRBV2 to TRBJ2-7, with 7 bases lining up with TRBD2. The CDR3 covers 15 residues. The V gene's germline CDR1 is SNHLY and CDR2 FYNNEI. The V gene end was trimmed by 5 bases and the J gene end by 4 bases; junction bases not matched to a gene: 11. The CDR3 sequence is CASSYRGGSTYEQYF. The CDR3 DNA reads as TGTGCCAGCAGTTACCGGGGCGGGAGCACTTACGAGCAGTACTTC.

A note on this clonotype: A read error may explain this, as a much larger clone is one base away. This rearrangement joins TRBV14 to TRBJ2-7, with a weak D call TRBD1 (6 bases). The CDR3 extends over 13 amino acids. Between the trimmed V and J ends, which lost 0 bases and 7 bases, there was a span of 10 bases. Germline V CDR1 and CDR2: SGHDN, FVKESK. CDR3 loop: CASSQEVRGEQYF. CDR3 nucleotide sequence: TGTGCCAGCAGCCAAGAGGTCAGGGGAGAGCAGTACTTC.

This chain connects TRBV11-1 to TRBJ2-3, with 9 bases identical to TRBD1. V gave up 4 bases and J gave up 6 bases; unmatched junction bases: 11. This CDR3 spans 16 amino acids. Looked up from germline, CDR1 is SGHAT and CDR2 is FQDESV (reference sequence). The CDR3, as DNA: TGTGCCAGCAGCTCAAGAGGGACAGGGATGTGGGATACGCAGTATTTT. Protein product: CASSSRGTGMWDTQYF.

This clonotype was observed a handful of times. The rearrangement joins TRBV7-2 to TRBJ2-5; 11 bases map to TRBD2. Per the germline V gene, CDR1 is SGHTA and CDR2 is FQGNSA. After removal of 5 bases from V and 9 bases from J, the junction contained 8 bases not matched to a gene. CDR3 length: 14 amino acids. The CDR3 loop reads CASSTGTSGYSQYF. DNA of the CDR3: TGTGCCAGCAGCACGGGGACTAGCGGTTACTCCCAGTACTTC.

This clonotype was detected ten times or more. The chain combines TRBV20-1 with TRBJ2-2, with 11 bases matching TRBD2. Trimming took 2 bases from V and 5 from J; bases not matched to a gene: 4. This CDR3 has 15 residues. Germline CDR1 DFQATT, CDR2 SNEGSKA (reference sequence). CDR3 sequence reads: CSARTSGSITGELFF. The CDR3 nucleotides are TGCAGTGCTAGAACTAGCGGGAGTATAACCGGGGAGCTGTTTTTT.

About this clonotype: The junction departs from germline at one end; a sequencing error may be responsible. The rearrangement links TRBV19 to TRBJ2-5; 8 nucleotides line up with TRBD1. The CDR3 runs 15 residues. The germline V gene has CDR1 LNHDA and CDR2 SQIVND (reference sequence). The CDR3 DNA sequence: TGTGCCAGTGGTATCCGGCGGACAGGGAGGGAGACCCAGTACTTC. It translates to CASGIRRTGRETQYF.

There are a few counts of this clonotype. The V call is TRBV19, the J call TRBJ1-5; the match to TRBD1 covers 9 bases. J gave up 7 bases and V 3 bases, and 10 bases lay outside the gene matches. CDR3 length: 16 amino acids. The germline V gene has CDR1 LNHDA and CDR2 SQIVND (reference sequence). The CDR3 reads CASSIRRTGAGQPQHF. In nucleotides, the CDR3 is TGTGCCAGTAGTATCCGGCGGACAGGGGCAGGACAGCCCCAGCATTTT.

As regards this clonotype: A much larger clone differs by one base, so this may be a read error. V usage is TRBV9 and J usage is TRBJ1-2; D unclear. V dropped 0 bases and J dropped 4 bases, with 7 bases sitting between them. The CDR3 consists of 13 residues. CDR1 SGDLS and CDR2 YYNGEE come from the germline V gene. The CDR3 DNA follows: TGTGCCAGCAGCGTAGGGGCGGGCTATGGCTACACCTTC. Protein sequence: CASSVGAGYGYTF.

The sample holds a few counts of this clonotype. The CDR3 reads CASGGTPNTGELFF. In nucleotides, the CDR3 is TGCGCCAGCGGCGGGACTCCGAACACCGGGGAGCTGTTTTTT. The V call is TRBV10-2, the J call TRBJ2-2, with TRBD2 as a possible D gene (6 bases). This CDR3 region has 14 residues. Germline CDR1 reads WSHSY; CDR2 reads SAAADI. Between the trimmed V and J ends, which lost 8 bases and 0 bases, there was a span of 10 bases.

The V and J genes are TRBV5-4 and TRBJ1-5; tentatively, D is TRBD1 (5 bases). The CDR3 is made up of 13 amino acids. CDR1 and CDR2 (germline): SGHNT, YYREEE (reference sequence). V lost 7 bases, J lost 6 bases, and 14 bases lay in between. CDR3 in DNA: TGTGCCAGCGCGCCAGGGAGGGTTCAGCCCCAGCATTTT. Translating gives CASAPGRVQPQHF.

This clonotype was observed at least ten times. J is TRBJ2-6 and V is TRBV20-1, with D possibly being TRBD2 (6 bases). In germline, CDR1 is DFQATT, CDR2 SNEGSKA (reference sequence). The CDR3 extends over 14 amino acids. V dropped 5 bases and J dropped 4 bases, with 12 bases sitting between them. The CDR3 coding sequence is TGCAGTGCTGGGGATGGGGGGGGGGCCAACGTCCTGACTTTC. Translation gives CSAGDGGGANVLTF.

This clonotype was seen repeatedly, ten times or more. V gene TRBV7-3 combines with J gene TRBJ2-2; TRBD1 aligns across 9 bases. V lost 8 bases, J lost 5 bases, and 15 bases stayed unmatched. In germline, CDR1 is SGHTA, CDR2 FQGTGA. This CDR3 region has 17 residues. In nucleotides, the CDR3 is TGTGCCAGCGGATTTCGTTCGGGACAGGGCGTGACCGGGGAGCTGTTTTTT. It yields the protein CASGFRSGQGVTGELFF. The whole variable domain, filled in from reference TRBV7-3 and TRBJ2-2, reads GAGVSQTPSNKVTEKGKYVELRCDPISGHTALYWYRQSLGQGPEFLIYFQGTGAADDSGLPNDRFFAVRPEGSVSTLKIQRTERGDSAVYLCASGFRSGQGVTGELFFGEGSRLTVL.

J is TRBJ2-6 and V is TRBV7-6; TRBD2 is a possible D gene (6 bases). Germline loops: CDR1 SGHVS, CDR2 FNYEAQ. The length of the CDR3 is 16 residues. V lost 0 bases and J lost 4, with 10 bases in between. CDR3 DNA sequence: TGTGCCAGCAGCTTAGCCCGGGGGAGAGGGGCCAACGTCCTGACTTTC. It codes for CASSLARGRGANVLTF.

This sequence joins TRBV20-1 and TRBJ1-2; 7 nucleotides line up with TRBD1. V shed 4 bases, J shed 4 bases, and the junction held 9 bases outside the gene matches. The germline gives CDR1 DFQATT, CDR2 SNEGSKA (reference sequence). This CDR3 has 14 amino acids. CDR3 DNA sequence: TGCAGTGCTATAGACACAGGGGAAACCTATGGCTACACCTTC. This encodes CSAIDTGETYGYTF.

This clonotype occurred many times. The V gene is TRBV3-1, the J gene TRBJ2-7; 9 positions match TRBD2. V lost 0 bases and J lost 0; bases outside the gene matches: 6. The CDR3 has 17 amino acids. Looked up from germline, CDR1 is LGHDT and CDR2 is YNNKEL (reference sequence). In DNA form, the CDR3 reads TGTGCCAGCAGCCAAGAGGCTAGCGGGGTGACCTCCTACGAGCAGTACTTC. This gives the protein CASSQEASGVTSYEQYF.

The genes are TRBV24-1 and TRBJ1-5, with 9 bases fitting TRBD1. The CDR3 runs 14 residues. J lost 6 bases, V lost 7 bases, and 6 bases had no gene match. Looked up from germline, CDR1 is KGHDR and CDR2 is SFDVKD. CDR3 nucleotide sequence: TGTGCCACCAGACCGGGACAGGGTAGTCAGCCCCAGCATTTT. This gives the protein CATRPGQGSQPQHF.

This clonotype was seen at least ten times. The V and J genes are TRBV7-9 and TRBJ1-1, with TRBD1 as a possible D gene (6 bases). The CDR3 consists of 14 residues. Germline V gene sequence: CDR1 SEHNR, CDR2 FQNEAQ (reference sequence). The V and J ends lost 5 bases and 2 bases respectively, with 12 bases between them. CDR3 coding DNA: TGTGCCAGCAGCCTAGGACAGTCCAACACTGAAGCTTTCTTT. Its translation: CASSLGQSNTEAFF. The entire variable domain, with the rest obtained from reference TRBV7-9 and TRBJ1-1, is as follows: DTGVSQNPRHKITKRGQNVTFRCDPISEHNRLYWYRQTLGQGPEFLTYFQNEAQLEKSRLLSDRFSAERPKGSFSTLEIQRTEQGDSAMYLCASSLGQSNTEAFFGQGTRLTVV.

The chain couples TRBV7-9 to TRBJ1-1, with 9 bases lining up with TRBD1. The CDR3 extends over 15 amino acids. With 4 bases clipped from V and 4 bases from J, the junction kept 7 bases outside the gene matches. CDR1 and CDR2 (germline): SEHNR, FQNEAQ (reference sequence). The chain's CDR3 is CASSSSGTGITEAFF. In DNA, the CDR3 is TGTGCCAGCAGCTCCTCCGGGACAGGGATCACTGAAGCTTTCTTT.

Sample share makes this clonotype medium-sized (0.01 to 0.1%). The chain employs TRBV5-8 and TRBJ2-1; D is undetermined. V was cut by 5 bases and J by 8 bases, with 17 bases left in between. CDR1 and CDR2 from the germline V gene are SGHTS and YDEGEE. The CDR3 is 14 residues long. CDR3 nucleotide sequence: TGTGCCAGCAGTTCCAGAACTATACTCTATGAGCAGTTCTTC. This gives the protein CASSSRTILYEQFF.

This clonotype was detected a few times. One end of the junction does not line up with germline, which may come from a read error. V usage is TRBV6-9 and J usage is TRBJ2-7, with 7 bases aligning to TRBD2. This CDR3 is built from 11 residues. Germline assignment: CDR1 MNHGY and CDR2 SVAAGI. This chain's CDR3 is CASGTKYEQYF. Here the CDR3 DNA reads TGCGCCAGCGGGACTAAGTACGAGCAGTACTTC.

The rearrangement uses TRBV7-9 and TRBJ1-6, with D unclear. This CDR3 region has 14 residues. V lost 3 bases, J lost 10 bases, and 13 bases lay in between. Germline CDR1 and CDR2: SEHNR and FQNEAQ (reference sequence). The CDR3 DNA is TGTGCCAGCAGCTTGACGGACGGCGCCTCACCCCTCCACTTT. This encodes CASSLTDGASPLHF. Together with reference TRBV7-9 and TRBJ1-6, the CDR3 gives the full variable domain: DTGVSQNPRHKITKRGQNVTFRCDPISEHNRLYWYRQTLGQGPEFLTYFQNEAQLEKSRLLSDRFSAERPKGSFSTLEIQRTEQGDSAMYLCASSLTDGASPLHFGNGTRLTVT.

This clonotype was found many times. This chain links TRBV7-2 with TRBJ2-1, with TRBD2 identical over 8 bases. Looked up from germline, CDR1 is SGHTA and CDR2 is FQGNSA. V was clipped by 5 bases and J by 4 bases; unmatched bases: 7. CDR3 length: 15 amino acids. The CDR3 DNA is TGTGCCAGCAGCCGGGGGACTAGTCGGTACAATGAGCAGTTCTTC. Its protein is CASSRGTSRYNEQFF. Filled out from reference TRBV7-2 and TRBJ2-1, the complete variable domain reads GAGVSQSPSNKVTEKGKDVELRCDPISGHTALYWYRQSLGQGLEFLIYFQGNSAPDKSGLPSDRFSAERTGGSVSTLTIQRTQQEDSAVYLCASSRGTSRYNEQFFGPGTRLTVL.

The rearrangement joins TRBV5-6 to TRBJ2-7; D perhaps matches TRBD1 (5 bases). V was shortened by 0 bases and J by 2 bases, with 9 bases between the two germline ends. The CDR3 loop spans 14 amino acids. Germline V gene data show CDR1 as SGHDT and CDR2 as YYEEEE. This CDR3 reads CASSLGGGPYEQYF. CDR3 in DNA: TGTGCCAGCAGCTTGGGGGGCGGCCCCTACGAGCAGTACTTC.

The V and J genes are TRBV12-5 and TRBJ1-1; D gene uncertain. The germline V and J ends were trimmed by 7 bases and 0 bases, with 3 bases remaining between them. Germline V gene data show CDR1 as LGHNT and CDR2 as FRNRAP. The CDR3 has 11 residues. The chain's CDR3 is CASALNTEAFF. The CDR3 coding sequence is TGTGCTAGTGCACTGAACACTGAAGCTTTCTTT.

This clonotype was detected once. The CDR3 ends on some other residue instead of the conserved phenylalanine or tryptophan, so this is likely a read error. The DNA is left out, because the CDR3 cannot be placed on it with certainty; the CDR3 is given as TCRdb lists it. This CDR3 is CATSSRDSG. This chain connects TRBV15 to TRBJ1-6. The CDR3 sequence runs 9 residues, both termini included. Looked up from germline, CDR1 is LNHNV and CDR2 is YYDKDF (reference sequence).